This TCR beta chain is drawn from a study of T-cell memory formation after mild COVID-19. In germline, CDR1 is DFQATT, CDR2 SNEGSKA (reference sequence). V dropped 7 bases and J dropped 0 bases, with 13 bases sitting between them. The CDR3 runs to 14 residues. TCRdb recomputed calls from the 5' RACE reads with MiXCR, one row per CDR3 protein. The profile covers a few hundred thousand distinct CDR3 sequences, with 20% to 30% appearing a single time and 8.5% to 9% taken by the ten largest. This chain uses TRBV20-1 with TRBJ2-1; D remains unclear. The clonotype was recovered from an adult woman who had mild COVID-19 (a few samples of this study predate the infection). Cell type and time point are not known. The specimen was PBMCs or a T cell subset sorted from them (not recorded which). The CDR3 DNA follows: TGCAGTGGGGTCCTACCTTTCTCCTACAATGAGCAGTTCTTC. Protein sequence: CSGVLPFSYNEQFF.